The TCR beta chain described here comes from a study of response to subunit inactivated influenza vaccine. TCRdb passed the RT-PCR reads through MiXCR, listing each CDR3 protein once. Of about 570,000 distinct CDR3 sequences detected, 11% appear once; the ten largest clones hold roughly 11%. Regarding the study as a whole: Each seasonal influenza vaccination recruits few new T cells, the authors suggested.

This clonotype appeared a few times. Its antigen is still unknown. V trimming: 0 bases; J trimming: 3 bases; junction bases outside the gene matches: 9. This CDR3 spans 18 amino acids. Germline V lookup: CDR1 SGHTA, CDR2 FQGNSA. The sample was also linked to a second study, of T cells expressing NK-cell markers. That source notes: For TCR beta, cDNA was produced by 5'RACE template switching with UMIs. The TCR beta repertoires were obtained from sorted CD3+CD56+NKG2C+, CD3+CD56+NKG2C- and CD3+CD56-NKG2C+ T cells. Eight donors were sequenced, seven testing HCMV-seropositive and one testing seronegative. In a handful of donors, dominant clonotypes made up about 28.3-65% of CD3+CD56-NKG2C+ cells.

The source of this sequence is a man in his fifties who received an inactivated influenza vaccine. This chain links TRBV7-2 with TRBJ2-2; 8 nucleotides align to TRBD1. The starting material was PBMCs from blood, obtained on the day of vaccination. The CDR3: CASSLASSGGTYTGELFF. CDR3 sequence (DNA): TGTGCCAGCAGCTTAGCCTCCTCAGGGGGCACTTACACCGGGGAGCTGTTTTTT.